Below, 15 T cell receptor beta chains from the same sample are listed, as sequenced in a study of T cell clones after liver transplantation. Libraries were prepared by immunoSEQ multiplex PCR; TCRdb keeps only in-frame clonotypes and omits some of them. The sample lists more than 45,000 clones, around three quarters seen once, with approximately 2.6% in the top ten. Sequenced material: CD4+ T cells from blood, taken at the roughly 15-month timepoint. The source of these receptors is a human patient who received a liver transplant. Among the T cells, some may be from the graft donor.

By share of the sample, this clone is medium-sized (0.01 to 0.1%). The CDR3 DNA follows: TGTGCCAGCAGTTTGCGGGACCCCACAGATACGCAGTATTTT. As protein: CASSLRDPTDTQYF. V gene TRBV27 combines with J gene TRBJ2-3, with D possibly TRBD2 on 6 matching bases. Between the trimmed V and J ends, which lost 3 bases and 2 bases, there was a span of 9 bases. The CDR3 covers 14 residues. Germline V gene sequence: CDR1 MNHEY, CDR2 SMNVEV (reference sequence).

CDR3 amino acids: CASSARQGYEQFF. DNA of the CDR3: TGTGCCAGCAGTGCGCGACAGGGCTATGAGCAGTTCTTC. V usage is TRBV27 and J usage is TRBJ2-1, with TRBD1 matching over 7 bases. The germline V gene encodes CDR1 MNHEY and CDR2 SMNVEV (reference sequence). This CDR3 spans 13 amino acids. V was pared by 5 bases and J by 8 bases, with 6 bases of the junction left unmatched.

The chain's CDR3 is CASSLGPCYGGRYKEQYV. Here the CDR3 DNA reads TGTGCCAGCAGCTTAGGCCCTTGTTATGGCGGGAGGTATAAGGAGCAGTACGTC. The chain uses TRBV11-3 and TRBJ2-7; TRBD2 agrees at 8 bases. Germline V gives CDR1 SGHNT, CDR2 YENEEA. The CDR3 runs to 18 residues. Trimming at V came to 1 base and at J to 7 bases, leaving 18 bases not matched to a gene.

The chain carries TRBV6-1 and TRBJ1-5; possibly TRBD1 for D (5 bases). Per the germline V gene, CDR1 is MNHNS and CDR2 is SASEGT. The CDR3 extends over 13 amino acids. Trimming took 3 bases from V and 5 from J, leaving 8 bases between them. CDR3 sequence: CASSDRQHQPQHF. The CDR3, as DNA: TGTGCCAGCAGTGACCGACAGCATCAGCCCCAGCATTTT.

J is TRBJ1-2 and V is TRBV2, with D possibly matching TRBD1 (5 bases). This CDR3 is 14 amino acids long. Germline values: CDR1 SNHLY, CDR2 FYNNEI. Trimming left V 5 bases short and J 7 bases short, with 17 bases between. Written as DNA, the CDR3 is TGTGCCAGCAGTTCGGGACTGGAAGCTGGTGGCTACACCTTC. Protein product: CASSSGLEAGGYTF.

V usage is TRBV21-1 and J usage is TRBJ2-3. TRBV21-1 is tagged as a pseudogene. This CDR3 spans 14 amino acids. The CDR3 DNA is TGTGCCAGCAGCAAAGGACGGTCCTTAGATACGCAGTATTTT. Translation: CASSKGRSLDTQYF.

J is TRBJ1-6 and V is TRBV5-1, with 7 nucleotides matching TRBD1. The CDR3 runs to 15 residues. Germline V lookup: CDR1 SGHRS, CDR2 YFSETQ. The V and J ends lost 3 bases and 9 bases, in that order; junction bases with no gene match: 9. The CDR3 DNA follows: TGCGCCAGCAGCTCAGCCGGGACAGATTTTTCACCCCTCCACTTT. It yields the protein CASSSAGTDFSPLHF.

V and J are TRBV6-5 and TRBJ1-6; D gene uncertain. The CDR3 length is 15 residues. Germline V lookup: CDR1 MNHEY, CDR2 SVGAGI. V was pared by 0 bases and J by 8 bases, with 11 bases between. For the CDR3, the DNA is TGTGCCAGCAGTTACTCGACCAAGAGGGATTCACCCCTCCACTTT. Translating it yields CASSYSTKRDSPLHF.

The chain joins TRBV2 to TRBJ2-7; no firm D call. The CDR3 consists of 15 residues. The V end lost 2 bases, the J end lost 0 bases, and 11 bases lay between the germline ends. Germline-derived CDR1 and CDR2 are SNHLY and FYNNEI. CDR3 sequence: CASSEIGRSSYEQYV. DNA for the CDR3: TGTGCCAGCAGTGAAATAGGCAGATCCTCCTACGAGCAGTACGTC.

This rearrangement joins TRBV28 to TRBJ2-1; 7 bases agree with TRBD2. The ends lost 2 bases at V and 1 base at J; junction bases unmatched: 2. The CDR3 is 15 residues long. Germline values: CDR1 MDHEN, CDR2 SYDVKM. Here the CDR3 DNA reads TGTGCCAGCAGTTTAGTCGGGAGGTCCTACAATGAGCAGTTCTTC. This translates into CASSLVGRSYNEQFF.

The V gene is TRBV12-2, the J gene TRBJ1-5; the table names TRBD1, a call not compared with the DNA. TRBV12-2 is classified as a pseudogene. This CDR3 region has 16 residues. The CDR3, as DNA: TGTGCAAGTCGCTTAGTGACAGGAGAGCGCAATCAGCCCCAGCATTTT. Its protein product is CASRLVTGERNQPQHF.

The CDR3 DNA sequence: TGTGCCAGCAGCTTAGAGGCAATACCCACCCTCCACTTT. Encoded protein: CASSLEAIPTLHF. The genes are TRBV11-2 and TRBJ1-6; no firm D call. The CDR3 extends over 13 amino acids. V shed 0 bases and J shed 14 bases, with 11 bases lying between them. Looked up from germline, CDR1 is SGHAT and CDR2 is FQNNGV.

The CDR3 nucleotides are TGTGCCATCAGTGACTTAAGGGGGACTGAAGCTTTCTTT. Translating it yields CAISDLRGTEAFF. The chain links TRBV10-3 to TRBJ1-1; D may be TRBD1 (6 bases). V was trimmed by 3 bases and J by 5 bases, leaving 10 bases between them. The CDR3 extends over 13 amino acids. The germline gives CDR1 ENHRY, CDR2 SYGVKD.

The V call is TRBV11-2, the J call TRBJ1-1; D is perhaps TRBD1 (5 bases). Looked up from germline, CDR1 is SGHAT and CDR2 is FQNNGV. The CDR3 runs 17 residues. Between the trimmed V and J ends, which lost 0 bases and 1 base, there was a span of 15 bases. DNA of the CDR3: TGTGCCAGCAGCTTAGATCGAGGGGCGGACCCGAACACTGAAGCTTTCTTT. As protein: CASSLDRGADPNTEAFF.

This clone showed up just once. The rearrangement uses TRBV5-1 and TRBJ1-4, with D hard to call. Trimming took 2 bases from V and 0 from J, leaving 8 bases between them. The CDR3 has 15 amino acids. Germline V gene lookup returns CDR1 SGHRS and CDR2 YFSETQ. The CDR3 is CASSLGFATNEKLFF. In DNA, the CDR3 is TGCGCCAGCAGCTTAGGGTTCGCAACTAATGAAAAACTGTTTTTT.